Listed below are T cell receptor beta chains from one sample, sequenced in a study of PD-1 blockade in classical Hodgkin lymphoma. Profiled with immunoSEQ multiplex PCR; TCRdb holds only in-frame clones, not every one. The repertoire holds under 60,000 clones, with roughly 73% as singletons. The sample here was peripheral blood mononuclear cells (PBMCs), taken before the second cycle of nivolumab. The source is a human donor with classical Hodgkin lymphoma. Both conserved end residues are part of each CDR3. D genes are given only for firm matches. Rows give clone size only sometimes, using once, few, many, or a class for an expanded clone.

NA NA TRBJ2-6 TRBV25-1 TGTGCCAGCAGTGAGGTTGGTGGGGCCAACGTCCTGACTTTC CASSEVGGANVLTF
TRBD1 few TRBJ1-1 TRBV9 TGTGCCAGCAGCGTAACAGGGGATTCGGAAGCTTTCTTT CASSVTGDSEAFF
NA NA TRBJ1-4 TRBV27 TGTGCCAGCACCCGGGACATAAGGGCCTCCAATCCAGAAAAACTGTTTTTT CASTRDIRASNPEKLFF
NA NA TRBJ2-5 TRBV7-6 TGTGCCAGCAGCTCACAAGAGACCCAGTACTTC CASSSQETQYF
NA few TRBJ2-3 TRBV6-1 TGTGCCAGCAGTGAACAGGCTAGCACAGATACGCAGTATTTT CASSEQASTDTQYF
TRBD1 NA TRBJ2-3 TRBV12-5 TGTGCTAGTGGTTACGGACAGGCCGCAGATACGCAGTATTTT CASGYGQAADTQYF
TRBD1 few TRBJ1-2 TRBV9 TGTGCCAGCAATCCAAATTACCGGGACAGGGATGGCTACACCTTC CASNPNYRDRDGYTF
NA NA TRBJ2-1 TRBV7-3 TGTGCCAGCAAAACCGGAGGGGGGGTCGATGAGCAGTTCTTC CASKTGGGVDEQFF
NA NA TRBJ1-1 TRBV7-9 TGTGCCAGCAGCTTACGGTTGGGGGCGGACACTGAAGCTTTCTTT CASSLRLGADTEAFF
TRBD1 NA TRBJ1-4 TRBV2 TGTGCCAGCAGCCGCAGGGGGTATGAGGATGAAAAACTGTTTTTT CASSRRGYEDEKLFF
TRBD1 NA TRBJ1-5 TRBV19 TGTGCCAGTAGTGGCCGGGACAGGGGTTGGGATCAGCCCCAGCATTTT CASSGRDRGWDQPQHF
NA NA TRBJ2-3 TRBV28 TGTGCCAGCAGTCCCCTACCTCGTACTAGCACAGATACGCAGTATTTT CASSPLPRTSTDTQYF
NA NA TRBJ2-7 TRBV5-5 TGTGCCAGCAGCTTGGGACCAGACTCCAGATGGGAGCAGTACTTC CASSLGPDSRWEQYF
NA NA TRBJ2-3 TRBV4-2 TGTGCCAGCAGCCCCCCAGGTAGCACAGATACGCAGTATTTT CASSPPGSTDTQYF
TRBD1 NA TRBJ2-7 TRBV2 TGTGCCAGCAGTGAAACGGGACAGGGCTACTTC CASSETGQGYF
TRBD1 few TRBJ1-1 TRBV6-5 TGTGCCAGCAGTGATTCGACAGGGCTGACTGAAGCTTTCTTT CASSDSTGLTEAFF
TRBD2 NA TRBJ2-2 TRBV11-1 TGTGCCAGCAGCATCCTAGCGGGGCTAAACACCGGGGAGCTGTTTTTT CASSILAGLNTGELFF
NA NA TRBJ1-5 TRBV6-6 TGTGCCAGCAGTTACTTGGATCAGCCCCAGCATTTT CASSYLDQPQHF
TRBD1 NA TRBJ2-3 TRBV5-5 TGTGCCAGCAGCCCTAACCCGGGACAGGGAACAGATACGCAGTATTTT CASSPNPGQGTDTQYF
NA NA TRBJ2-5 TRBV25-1 TGTGCCAGCAGTGACCGGACGGAGACCCAGTACTTC CASSDRTETQYF
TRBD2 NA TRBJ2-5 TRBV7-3 TGTGCCAGCAGCCCAGGACTAGCGGGAGGGCCCGCGATAGAGACCCAGTACTTC CASSPGLAGGPAIETQYF
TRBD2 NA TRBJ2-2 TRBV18 TGTGCCAGCTCACCACTGGGACTAGCGGGAGGAGGTACCGGGGAGCTGTTTTTT CASSPLGLAGGGTGELFF
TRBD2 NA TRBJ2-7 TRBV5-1 TGCGCCAGCAGCCCGACTAGCGGGGCGAGAACCTACGAGCAGTACTTC CASSPTSGARTYEQYF
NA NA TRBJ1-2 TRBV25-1 TGTGCCAGCAGTCGAGGACAAGCGCAGGAAGGCTACACCTTC CASSRGQAQEGYTF
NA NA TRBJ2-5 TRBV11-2 TGTGCCAGCAGCTTATTGGGGAGCCAAGAGACCCAGTACTTC CASSLLGSQETQYF
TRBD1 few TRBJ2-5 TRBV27 TGTGCCAGCAGTTTAAGTACAGGGGGTAGGAAGACCCAGTACTTC CASSLSTGGRKTQYF
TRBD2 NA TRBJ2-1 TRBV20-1 TGCAGTGCTACAGCGGGAACTTGGATCTTC CSATAGTWIF
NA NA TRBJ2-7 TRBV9 TGTGCCAGCAGCCCCAGGCCCCGGGGTCCGACGGACGAGCAGTACTTC CASSPRPRGPTDEQYF
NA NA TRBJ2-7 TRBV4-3 TGCGCCAGCAGCCAAGATCTTCTCGTCGGGGAGCAGTACTTC CASSQDLLVGEQYF
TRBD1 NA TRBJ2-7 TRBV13 TGTGCCAGCAGCTCCACGGACAGGGGATTCTACGAGCAGTACTTC CASSSTDRGFYEQYF
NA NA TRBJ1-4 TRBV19 TGTGCCAGTAGTTCACCGCGGGCCGCAGAAAAACTGTTTTTT CASSSPRAAEKLFF
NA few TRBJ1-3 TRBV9 TGTGCCAGCAGCTCCACGGGGGGCTCATCCGGAAACACCATATATTTT CASSSTGGSSGNTIYF
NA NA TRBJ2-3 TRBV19 TGTGCCAGTAGTATAGTGTTGGGCACAGATACGCAGTATTTT CASSIVLGTDTQYF
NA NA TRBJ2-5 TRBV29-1 TGCAGCGTCCCCGGAACAGGGTGGGTTCAAGAGACCCAGTACTTC CSVPGTGWVQETQYF
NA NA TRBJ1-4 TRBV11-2 TGTGCCAGCAGCTTCAGCGCAGGGGTTGAAAAACTGTTTTTT CASSFSAGVEKLFF
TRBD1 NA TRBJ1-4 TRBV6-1 TGTGCCAGCACGACAGGGGATGCTAATGAAAAACTGTTTTTT CASTTGDANEKLFF
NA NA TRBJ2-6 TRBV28 TGTGCCAGCAGTTTTACAGCCTCTGGGGCCAACGTCCTGACTTTC CASSFTASGANVLTF
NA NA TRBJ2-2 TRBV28 TGTGCCAGCAACATCTTGGGGGAGCTGTTTTTT CASNILGELFF
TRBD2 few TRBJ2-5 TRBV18 TGTGCCAGCTCACGAGGCGGACTAGCGTCAGAGACCCAGTACTTC CASSRGGLASETQYF
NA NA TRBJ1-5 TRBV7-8 TGTGCCAGCAGCCCGGGCGGGCCGGGTCAGCCCCAGCATTTT CASSPGGPGQPQHF
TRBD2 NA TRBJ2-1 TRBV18 TGTGCCAGCTCACCACTAGCGGGAGGAGTAAGTGAGCAGTTCTTC CASSPLAGGVSEQFF
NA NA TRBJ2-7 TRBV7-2 TGTGCCAGCAGCTTAAAGGCAAGCAGCCACTCCGGGACCTACGAGCAGTACTTC CASSLKASSHSGTYEQYF
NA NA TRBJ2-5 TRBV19 TGTGCCTCAGACATGGGTAGCGGACAAGTCAAGTACTTC CASDMGSGQVKYF
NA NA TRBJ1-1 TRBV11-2 TGTGCCAGCAGCTTAGTCGCAGCTCGTGAAGCTTTCTTT CASSLVAAREAFF
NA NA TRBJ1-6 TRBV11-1 TGTGCCAGCAGCTCCTCCATGGGTTACGCGAATTCACCCCTCCACTTT CASSSSMGYANSPLHF
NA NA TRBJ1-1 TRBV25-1 TGTGCCAGCAGTTCCCCGGGGGCGGTAGGCACTGAAGCTTTCTTT CASSSPGAVGTEAFF
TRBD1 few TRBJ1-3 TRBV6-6 TGTGCCAGCCGGGACAGCTCTGGAAACACCATATATTTT CASRDSSGNTIYF
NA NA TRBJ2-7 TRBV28 TGTGCCAGCACTTTGGGGCGGGACCCGGTTCAGGAGCAGTACTTC CASTLGRDPVQEQYF
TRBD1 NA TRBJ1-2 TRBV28 TGTGCCAGCACCACTGCGACAGGGAGGGACTATGGCTACACCTTC CASTTATGRDYGYTF
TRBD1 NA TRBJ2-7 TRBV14 TGTGCCAGCAGCCAAGGTCCGGGACAGAGCTACGAGCAGTACTTC CASSQGPGQSYEQYF
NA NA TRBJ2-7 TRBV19 TGTGCCAGTAGTATTCGAGGGACACCGAGCTCCTACGAGCAGTACTTC CASSIRGTPSSYEQYF
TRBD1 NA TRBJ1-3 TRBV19 TGTGCCAGTAGTATACCGGGACAGGGCGCCGACTCTGGAAACACCATATATTTT CASSIPGQGADSGNTIYF
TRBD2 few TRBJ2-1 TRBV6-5 TGTGCCAGCAGTGGACTAGCGGGGACTGAGCAGTTCTTC CASSGLAGTEQFF
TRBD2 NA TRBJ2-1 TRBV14 TGTGCCAGCAGCCTCGGACTAGCGGGAGATGAGCAGTTCTTC CASSLGLAGDEQFF
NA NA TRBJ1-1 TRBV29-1 TGCAGCGTCCGATTACAGGGAGCCACTGAAGCTTTCTTT CSVRLQGATEAFF
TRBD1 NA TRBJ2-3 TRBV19 TGTGCCAGTACCTCCGGGACAGGGGGAGATACGCAGTATTTT CASTSGTGGDTQYF
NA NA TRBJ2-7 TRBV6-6 TGTGCCAGCAGGCACGGAGGCTACGAGCAGTACTTC CASRHGGYEQYF
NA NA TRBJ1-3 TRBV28 TGTGCCAGCAGTTTATATACAGGAACGAGGTCTGGAAACACCATATATTTT CASSLYTGTRSGNTIYF
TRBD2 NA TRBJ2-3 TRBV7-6 TGTGCCAGCAGCTTAAGGGGACTAGCGGGAGCAGATACGCAGTATTTT CASSLRGLAGADTQYF
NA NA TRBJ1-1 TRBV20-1 TGCAGTGCTAGTACCTGGTCTTTCTTT CSASTWSFF